These 18 T cell receptor beta chains were sequenced from one sample in a study of OX40 agonist ivuxolimab in advanced cancers. TCRdb's table, derived via immunoSEQ multiplex PCR, lists solely in-frame clones and lacks some. The profile shows 36,000 or so clones, around 82% of them singletons. The input for sequencing was CD4+ or CD8+ T cells sorted from blood, taken in a trial of the OX40 agonist ivuxolimab. These receptors were collected from an adult with an advanced solid tumor such as melanoma, head and neck, liver or kidney cancer.

The V call is TRBV6-6, the J call TRBJ1-1; D may be TRBD1 (6 bases). Trimming left V 2 bases short and J 5 bases short, with 12 bases between. The CDR3 has 14 residues. The germline CDR1 and CDR2 sequences are MNHNY and SVGAGI (reference sequence). CDR3 in DNA: TGTGCCAGCAGTTACGTGGGGGCGGATACTGAAGCTTTCTTT. Translation: CASSYVGADTEAFF.

The V and J genes are TRBV7-8 and TRBJ1-1; the match to TRBD1 covers 8 bases. Germline assignment: CDR1 SGHVS and CDR2 FQNEAQ. V lost 6 bases, J lost 1 base, and 13 bases stayed unmatched. This CDR3 is built from 17 residues. Here the CDR3 reads CASSSSGQGYRNTEAFF. In nucleotides, the CDR3 is TGTGCCAGCAGTTCCAGTGGACAGGGATATAGGAACACTGAAGCTTTCTTT.

The chain links TRBV29-1 to TRBJ2-7; D may be TRBD2 (6 bases). Trimming took off 4 bases at V and 3 bases at J, with 22 bases between the two ends. The germline gives CDR1 SQVTM, CDR2 ANQGSEA. The CDR3 loop spans 16 amino acids. The CDR3 loop is CSVGGVSGLEYYEQYF. The DNA for the CDR3 is TGCAGCGTTGGGGGGGTGAGTGGGCTGGAGTACTACGAGCAGTACTTC.

This clone was seen once. The chain couples TRBV2 to TRBJ1-5, with D possibly matching TRBD1 (6 bases). The CDR3 contains 16 residues. Germline assignment: CDR1 SNHLY and CDR2 FYNNEI. Trimming removed 3 bases from V and 5 bases from J, with 17 bases in between. CDR3 nucleotide sequence: TGTGCCAGCAGTGAGTTCCGGGACATCCAATATCAGCCCCAGCATTTT. Its protein product is CASSEFRDIQYQPQHF.

This chain connects TRBV6-5 to TRBJ2-3; TRBD2 aligns across 7 bases. The CDR3 loop spans 14 amino acids. CDR1 is MNHEY, CDR2 SVGAGI, per germline. V lost 5 bases, J lost 2 bases, and 4 bases stayed unmatched. The chain's CDR3 is CASSNLADTDTQYF. The DNA of the CDR3 is TGTGCCAGCAGTAACCTAGCGGACACAGATACGCAGTATTTT.

This chain joins TRBV4-3 and TRBJ1-5; 7 nucleotides align to TRBD1. Looked up from germline, CDR1 is LGHNA and CDR2 is YSLEER. Trimming removed 3 bases from V and 1 base from J; junction bases left unmatched: 3. This CDR3 has 15 amino acids. The CDR3 bases are TGCGCCAGCAGCCAGTACAGGGGAAGCAATCAGCCCCAGCATTTT. Protein product: CASSQYRGSNQPQHF.

The rearrangement uses TRBV18 and TRBJ2-1; TRBD2 matches 8 bases. This CDR3 region has 16 residues. The V gene end was trimmed by 3 bases and the J gene end by 8 bases; junction bases not matched to a gene: 12. The germline CDR1 and CDR2 sequences are KGHSH and LQKENI. CDR3 protein: CASSPIDSGIFDEQFF. CDR3 bases: TGTGCCAGCTCACCGATCGATAGCGGGATTTTCGATGAGCAGTTCTTC.

J is TRBJ2-3 and V is TRBV7-8; 11 nucleotides align to TRBD1. After removal of 3 bases from V and 2 bases from J, the junction contained 4 bases not matched to a gene. The germline CDR1 and CDR2 sequences are SGHVS and FQNEAQ. This CDR3 spans 16 amino acids. The CDR3 DNA sequence: TGTGCCAGCAGCTTCGGGACAGGGGGGGCCACAGATACGCAGTATTTT. It yields the protein CASSFGTGGATDTQYF.

This rearrangement joins TRBV6-5 to TRBJ2-1, with D possibly being TRBD2 (6 bases). Per germline, CDR1 MNHEY and CDR2 SVGAGI. Trimming shortened V by 5 bases and J by 0 bases, and 8 bases separated the two germline ends. The CDR3 extends over 14 amino acids. In DNA, the CDR3 is TGTGCCAGCAGTCCGGGACTCTCCTACAATGAGCAGTTCTTC. Translation gives CASSPGLSYNEQFF.

The table lists this clone with a few counts. The CDR3 protein is CASSTGLSVQDTQYF. The CDR3 region has the DNA TGTGCCAGCAGTACGGGACTATCGGTGCAAGATACGCAGTATTTT. The chain recombines TRBV28 with TRBJ2-3; TRBD2 agrees at 7 bases. Germline CDR1 is MDHEN and CDR2 is SYDVKM. The CDR3 loop spans 15 amino acids. After removal of 5 bases from V and 5 bases from J, the junction contained 10 bases not matched to a gene.

The chain combines TRBV7-8 with TRBJ2-3; D unclear. The germline gives CDR1 SGHVS, CDR2 FQNEAQ. The germline V and J ends were trimmed by 2 bases and 2 bases, with 11 bases remaining between them. The CDR3 spans 15 residues. CDR3 sequence (DNA): TGTGCCAGCAGCTTAAGGGCAGGCCCCACAGATACGCAGTATTTT. It is translated as CASSLRAGPTDTQYF.

This sequence joins TRBV13 and TRBJ2-1; perhaps TRBD2 as D (6 bases). The V end was cut by 0 bases, the J end by 9 bases, with 12 bases between. Germline V gene data show CDR1 as PRHDT and CDR2 as FYEKMQ (reference sequence). The CDR3 sequence is 14 residues long. The CDR3 bases are TGTGCCAGCAGCTTAGGGGAGGGGAGTCGTGAGCAGTTCTTC. It translates to CASSLGEGSREQFF.

The J gene is TRBJ2-7, the V gene TRBV6-1; D may correspond to TRBD1 or TRBD2 (5 bases each). The ends were cut back, 1 base at V and 3 bases at J, with 16 bases in the middle. CDR1 is MNHNS, CDR2 SASEGT, per germline. This CDR3 is built from 16 residues. CDR3 amino acids: CASSEVPGRGDYEQYF. The CDR3 region has the DNA TGTGCCAGCAGTGAAGTTCCGGGACGAGGGGACTACGAGCAGTACTTC.

The rearrangement links TRBV2 to TRBJ2-2; 7 bases line up with TRBD1. From germline, CDR1 is SNHLY and CDR2 FYNNEI. The CDR3 runs 15 residues. V trimming: 3 bases; J trimming: 1 base; junction bases outside the gene matches: 2. As DNA, the CDR3 is TGTGCCAGCAGTGATCAGGGGGAGAACACCGGGGAGCTGTTTTTT. Residues: CASSDQGENTGELFF.

V gene TRBV4-1 combines with J gene TRBJ2-3, with TRBD2 matching over 8 bases. J gave up 2 bases and V 4 bases, and 5 bases lay outside the gene matches. There are 15 residues in the CDR3. Germline CDR1 is MGHRA and CDR2 is YSYEKL. The CDR3 protein is CASSLTSGYTDTQYF. The CDR3 nucleotides are TGCGCCAGCAGCCTAACTAGCGGTTACACAGATACGCAGTATTTT.

This sequence joins TRBV7-9 and TRBJ2-5; 8 bases agree with TRBD1. The CDR3 length is 13 residues. Germline-derived CDR1 and CDR2 are SEHNR and FQNEAQ (reference sequence). Trimming took 5 bases from V and 3 from J; bases not matched to a gene: 2. The DNA for the CDR3 is TGTGCCAGCAGCCCAGGGGGCGAAGAGACCCAGTACTTC. Protein sequence: CASSPGGEETQYF. Filled out from reference TRBV7-9 and TRBJ2-5, the complete variable domain reads DTGVSQNPRHKITKRGQNVTFRCDPISEHNRLYWYRQTLGQGPEFLTYFQNEAQLEKSRLLSDRFSAERPKGSFSTLEIQRTEQGDSAMYLCASSPGGEETQYFGPGTRLLVL.

This chain uses TRBV15 with TRBJ2-2, with 8 bases identical to TRBD2. This CDR3 region has 19 residues. J gave up 1 base and V 1 base, and 11 bases lay outside the gene matches. The germline CDR1 and CDR2 sequences are LNHNV and YYDKDF (reference sequence). Here the CDR3 DNA reads TGTGCCACCAGCAGAGGACTCATTATAGCGGGGATGAACACCGGGGAGCTGTTTTTT. It is translated as CATSRGLIIAGMNTGELFF.

The gene calls are TRBV11-2 and TRBJ2-7, with 8 bases fitting TRBD1. The CDR3 is 16 residues long. Unmatched junction bases numbered 4, after V lost 0 bases and J lost 0 bases. Germline CDR1 reads SGHAT; CDR2 reads FQNNGV. The CDR3 is CASSLDLGTGSYEQYF. The CDR3 DNA follows: TGTGCCAGCAGCTTAGATCTAGGGACAGGCTCCTACGAGCAGTACTTC.